Following are 27 T cell receptor beta chains from one sample sequenced in a study of shared clonotypes between healthy human individuals. Data came from immunoSEQ multiplex PCR; TCRdb stores just in-frame clones and leaves some out. The sample has roughly 1.4 million clones; 98% to 99% are singletons. The sequencing input was naive CD4+ T cells sorted from blood. Regarding subset: CD45RA+ positively selected. The receptors derive from a man aged 25 to 45 in good health.

V is TRBV5-1 and J is TRBJ1-2; D is unresolved. Germline V gene data show CDR1 as SGHRS and CDR2 as YFSETQ. This CDR3 is built from 17 residues. The V and J ends lost 0 bases and 4 bases respectively, with 19 bases between them. The CDR3 region is CASSLGPLSAGGYGYTF. As DNA, the CDR3 is TGCGCCAGCAGCTTGGGACCCCTATCGGCAGGCGGCTATGGCTACACCTTC.

The V gene is TRBV14, the J gene TRBJ2-5, with 7 bases identical to TRBD1. Trimming removed 2 bases from V and 1 base from J; junction bases left unmatched: 4. The CDR3 loop spans 15 amino acids. Germline CDR1 reads SGHDN; CDR2 reads FVKESK. CDR3 amino acids: CASSQWDRPQETQYF. Here the CDR3 DNA reads TGTGCCAGCAGCCAATGGGACAGACCCCAAGAGACCCAGTACTTC.

V is TRBV9 and J is TRBJ2-7, with a possible D match to TRBD2 (5 bases). The CDR3 sequence is 15 residues long. V lost 0 bases to trimming and J lost 2 bases, with 12 bases between them. Germline V gene data show CDR1 as SGDLS and CDR2 as YYNGEE. The CDR3 DNA follows: TGTGCCAGCAGCGTAGCAGCGGAAATCCCCTACGAGCAGTACTTC. It yields the protein CASSVAAEIPYEQYF.

This chain joins TRBV5-6 and TRBJ1-2, with D perhaps matching TRBD1 (5 bases). Per germline, CDR1 SGHDT and CDR2 YYEEEE. V lost 0 bases and J 2 bases, leaving 8 bases between the germline ends. The CDR3 has 14 residues. The CDR3 sequence is CASSLADRNYGYTF. The CDR3 DNA reads TGTGCCAGCAGCTTGGCCGACAGAAACTATGGCTACACCTTC.

V gene TRBV9 combines with J gene TRBJ2-1; D is unclear. V lost 1 base and J 2 bases, leaving 19 bases between the germline ends. Germline CDR1 SGDLS, CDR2 YYNGEE. This CDR3 region has 18 residues. CDR3 nucleotide sequence: TGTGCCAGCAGCGTAAAAGCCCCAGACAACCCCCCCTACAATGAGCAGTTCTTC. Encoded protein: CASSVKAPDNPPYNEQFF.

The CDR3 bases are TGTGCCAGCAGCTCCCGGACTAGCGGGAGGGCCATCTACGAGCAGTACTTC. It is translated as CASSSRTSGRAIYEQYF. The chain uses TRBV5-4 and TRBJ2-7; 15 positions agree with TRBD2. The CDR3 has 17 amino acids. Losses at the gene ends were 3 bases for V and 3 bases for J; bases not matched to a gene: 7. Germline V gene sequence: CDR1 SGHNT, CDR2 YYREEE (reference sequence).

This clone is a singleton in its sample. The chain joins TRBV4-1 to TRBJ2-1; no reliable D call. Trimming removed 4 bases at V and 6 bases at J, with 7 bases between. CDR3 length equals 12 residues. Germline assignment: CDR1 MGHRA and CDR2 YSYEKL. In DNA form, the CDR3 reads TGCGCCAGCAGCCCTAGTGGCAATGAGCAGTTCTTC. Translated, it gives CASSPSGNEQFF.

The sample holds one count of this clone. The chain links TRBV27 to TRBJ2-7, with D perhaps matching TRBD2 (5 bases). In germline, CDR1 is MNHEY, CDR2 SMNVEV (reference sequence). The CDR3 contains 11 residues. The V gene lost 6 bases and the J gene lost 5 bases, with 8 bases spanning the gap. The CDR3 region has the DNA TGTGCCAGCAGCGACGGGAACGAGCAGTACTTC. Protein product: CASSDGNEQYF.

The chain couples TRBV7-9 to TRBJ1-1; 7 positions match TRBD1. This CDR3 has 15 residues. Germline assignment: CDR1 SEHNR and CDR2 FQNEAQ (reference sequence). With 1 base clipped from V and 4 bases from J, the junction kept 6 bases outside the gene matches. In DNA, the CDR3 is TGTGCCAGCAGCTTAGAACAGGGGCGTTTCACTGAAGCTTTCTTT. Its translation: CASSLEQGRFTEAFF.

This rearrangement joins TRBV11-2 to TRBJ2-7; D may be TRBD1 (6 bases). CDR3 size: 19 residues. Trimming took 1 base from V and 0 from J, leaving 22 bases between them. From germline, CDR1 is SGHAT and CDR2 FQNNGV. The CDR3 DNA is TGTGCCAGCAGCTTAGGCCCTCTCCGACAGGTCCGCAGCTCCTACGAGCAGTACTTC. Protein product: CASSLGPLRQVRSSYEQYF.

This sequence joins TRBV5-1 and TRBJ2-1; the D gene is possibly TRBD1 (5 bases). CDR1 and CDR2 from the germline V gene are SGHRS and YFSETQ. The CDR3 is 14 residues long. Trimming cost V 2 bases and J 6 bases, with 12 bases left between them. The DNA for the CDR3 is TGCGCCAGCAGCTTAATGAATAGGGGCAATGAGCAGTTCTTC. Amino acids: CASSLMNRGNEQFF.

This CDR3 is CASSLERDSYNEQFF. CDR3 coding DNA: TGTGCCAGCAGCTTAGAACGGGACAGCTACAATGAGCAGTTCTTC. The V gene is TRBV11-2, the J gene TRBJ2-1; 7 nucleotides match TRBD1. Germline V CDR1 and CDR2: SGHAT, FQNNGV. With V trimmed by 0 bases and J by 3 bases, 2 bases remained unmatched. CDR3 length: 15 residues.

The chain couples TRBV13 to TRBJ2-4, with no clear D. CDR3 length equals 18 residues. V was clipped by 5 bases and J by 2 bases, with 22 bases between them. In germline, CDR1 is PRHDT, CDR2 FYEKMQ (reference sequence). CDR3 in DNA: TGTGCCAGCAGCCCATCCCCCCGTGACATTTGGTCCAAAAACATTCAGTACTTC. This codes for CASSPSPRDIWSKNIQYF.

The J gene is TRBJ2-7, the V gene TRBV19; 8 nucleotides agree with TRBD2. Germline V CDR1 and CDR2: LNHDA, SQIVND (reference sequence). Germline trimming cut 6 bases from V and 0 bases from J; bases unmatched to any gene: 7. There are 15 residues in the CDR3. CDR3: CASSRGLGGSYEQYF. The CDR3 DNA sequence: TGTGCCAGTAGCCGGGGACTAGGAGGCTCCTACGAGCAGTACTTC.

Regarding this clone: The identical CDR3 is also encoded by other nucleotide sequences in the sample. The J gene is TRBJ1-1, the V gene TRBV5-4; maybe TRBD1 (6 bases). Per germline, CDR1 SGHNT and CDR2 YYREEE (reference sequence). The CDR3 contains 13 residues. V lost 0 bases and J 4 bases, leaving 7 bases between the germline ends. CDR3: CASSLGGRTEAFF. CDR3 bases: TGTGCCAGCAGCTTGGGGGGGCGCACTGAAGCTTTCTTT.

With respect to this clone: A read error may produce the germline difference seen at one junction end. The CDR3 DNA sequence: TGTGCCAGCAGAGAAGATTCAGATTACGAGCAGTACTTC. It specifies CASREDSDYEQYF. The V and J genes are TRBV2 and TRBJ2-7; no definite D call. This CDR3 is 13 amino acids long. Germline values: CDR1 SNHLY, CDR2 FYNNEI.

The chain combines TRBV27 with TRBJ2-3; a weak D match, TRBD2 (6 bases). The CDR3 runs 15 residues. V dropped 3 bases and J dropped 6 bases, with 16 bases sitting between them. CDR1 and CDR2 from the germline V gene are MNHEY and SMNVEV (reference sequence). CDR3: CASSLGGSGLDTQYF. CDR3 coding DNA: TGTGCCAGCAGTTTGGGGGGAAGCGGTCTGGATACGCAGTATTTT.

The chain employs TRBV7-2 and TRBJ2-1, with D unclear. The CDR3 is 14 residues long. Per the germline V gene, CDR1 is SGHTA and CDR2 is FQGNSA. The germline V and J ends were trimmed by 6 bases and 5 bases, with 14 bases remaining between them. CDR3 amino acids: CASSLRRLDNEQFF. In nucleotides, the CDR3 is TGTGCCAGCAGTCTCCGACGGTTGGACAATGAGCAGTTCTTC.

This clone appeared once. V usage is TRBV5-1 and J usage is TRBJ2-7, with D maybe TRBD1 (6 bases). The germline gives CDR1 SGHRS, CDR2 YFSETQ. The length of the CDR3 is 14 residues. V dropped 3 bases and J dropped 2 bases, with 12 bases sitting between them. CDR3 sequence reads: CASSSPGQAYEQYF. CDR3 DNA sequence: TGCGCCAGCAGCTCACCGGGACAAGCCTACGAGCAGTACTTC.

The CDR3 bases are TGCAGCGTTGATGTGCCAGGGATAACCCACGAGCAGTACTTC. Its protein product is CSVDVPGITHEQYF. The V and J genes are TRBV29-1 and TRBJ2-7; perhaps TRBD1 as D (5 bases). Trimming removed 3 bases at V and 5 bases at J, with 17 bases between. The germline V gene has CDR1 SQVTM and CDR2 ANQGSEA. This CDR3 region has 14 residues.

Points on this clone: Distinct nucleotide sequences in the sample also encode this CDR3. The chain combines TRBV18 with TRBJ2-7, with D possibly being TRBD2 (6 bases). V lost 1 base, J lost 0 bases, and 7 bases lay in between. Germline lookup yields CDR1 KGHSH and CDR2 LQKENI. This CDR3 has 14 amino acids. The CDR3 is CASSPRGVSYEQYF. The CDR3, as DNA: TGTGCCAGCTCACCACGCGGGGTCTCCTACGAGCAGTACTTC. Full variable domain (missing parts from reference TRBV18 and TRBJ2-7): NAGVMQNPRHLVRRRGQEARLRCSPMKGHSHVYWYRQLPEEGLKFMVYLQKENIIDESGMPKERFSAEFPKEGPSILRIQQVVRGDSAAYFCASSPRGVSYEQYFGPGTRLTVT.

The rearrangement uses TRBV11-3 and TRBJ2-7; D possibly corresponds to TRBD1 (5 bases). Trimming shortened V by 3 bases and J by 2 bases, and 8 bases separated the two germline ends. The CDR3 runs 13 residues. Germline V gene sequence: CDR1 SGHNT, CDR2 YENEEA. The CDR3 reads CASSLDTTYEQYF. The DNA of the CDR3 is TGTGCCAGCAGCTTGGACACCACCTACGAGCAGTACTTC.

The chain combines TRBV30 with TRBJ2-3; D is undetermined. Germline CDR1 reads GTSNPN; CDR2 reads SVGIG (reference sequence). This CDR3 is built from 12 residues. The V end lost 3 bases, the J end lost 0 bases, and 4 bases lay between the germline ends. CDR3 bases: TGTGCCTGGAGCGCAAGCACAGATACGCAGTATTTT. Its protein product is CAWSASTDTQYF.

CDR3 protein: CASSFTNRGLTYEQYF. The CDR3 nucleotides are TGTGCCAGCAGTTTCACCAACAGGGGGCTAACATACGAGCAGTACTTC. The gene calls are TRBV27 and TRBJ2-7, with 9 nucleotides matching TRBD1. Trimming took 3 bases from V and 4 from J; bases not matched to a gene: 10. Per the germline V gene, CDR1 is MNHEY and CDR2 is SMNVEV (reference sequence). The CDR3 loop spans 16 amino acids.

The V gene is TRBV5-1, the J gene TRBJ2-1; maybe TRBD1 (7 bases). The ends were cut back, 0 bases at V and 4 bases at J, with 17 bases in the middle. CDR1 SGHRS and CDR2 YFSETQ come from the germline V gene. The CDR3 loop spans 17 amino acids. CDR3 in amino acids: CASSLGGGDSPYNEQFF. CDR3 sequence (DNA): TGCGCCAGCAGCTTGGGGGGCGGGGACAGCCCTTACAATGAGCAGTTCTTC.

V is TRBV28 and J is TRBJ2-2, with a possible D match to TRBD1 (5 bases). Trimming took 7 bases from V and 5 from J, leaving 14 bases between them. Germline CDR1 and CDR2: MDHEN and SYDVKM. The CDR3 is 14 amino acids. The CDR3 protein is CASKGRRLTGELFF. CDR3 DNA: TGTGCCAGCAAGGGGCGCCGGCTGACCGGGGAGCTGTTTTTT.

The chain links TRBV7-8 to TRBJ2-2; D possibly corresponds to TRBD2 (6 bases). From germline, CDR1 is SGHVS and CDR2 FQNEAQ. The CDR3 is 15 residues long. V was cut by 5 bases and J by 4 bases, with 14 bases left in between. CDR3 sequence (DNA): TGTGCCAGCAGCGTAGTCCTCGGGGGCACCGGGGAGCTGTTTTTT. Amino acids: CASSVVLGGTGELFF.